A single sample gave rise to the 27 T cell receptor beta chains below, sequenced in a study of shared clonotypes between healthy human individuals. Sequencing was performed with immunoSEQ multiplex PCR; in TCRdb, only in-frame clones are kept and a portion is missing. This sample has around 2.1 million clones, with about 94% found just once. The sequencing input was naive CD4+ T cells sorted from blood. Subset: CD45RA+ positively selected. Source of these receptors: a man younger than 30 in good health.

V is TRBV7-9 and J is TRBJ2-3; 7 nucleotides line up with TRBD1. V shed 4 bases and J 8 bases; nucleotides not matched to a gene: 12. The CDR3 length is 15 residues. Germline lookup yields CDR1 SEHNR and CDR2 FQNEAQ (reference sequence). The CDR3 DNA is TGTGCCAGCAGCTCGGGACAGCTGGAAACCGGTACGCAGTATTTT. Translated: CASSSGQLETGTQYF.

About this clone: Different DNA sequences within this sample yield the same CDR3. The chain combines TRBV30 with TRBJ2-7; D not certain. The CDR3 extends over 11 amino acids. V lost 1 base, J lost 4 bases, and 5 bases lay in between. Germline assignment: CDR1 GTSNPN and CDR2 SVGIG (reference sequence). DNA for the CDR3: TGTGCCTGGAGTGGTCTTTACGAGCAGTACTTC. Its protein is CAWSGLYEQYF.

V and J are TRBV5-4 and TRBJ2-2; D is perhaps TRBD1 (5 bases). Trimming removed 3 bases from V and 7 bases from J, with 19 bases in between. The CDR3 contains 16 residues. The germline V gene encodes CDR1 SGHNT and CDR2 YYREEE (reference sequence). Here the CDR3 reads CASSSQAGSIGGELFF. The CDR3 bases are TGTGCCAGCAGCTCCCAGGCAGGGTCAATCGGCGGGGAGCTGTTTTTT.

This rearrangement joins TRBV2 to TRBJ2-3; D remains ambiguous. The CDR3 runs to 14 residues. The germline gives CDR1 SNHLY, CDR2 FYNNEI. Trimming took off 6 bases at V and 0 bases at J, with 10 bases between the two ends. For the CDR3, the DNA is TGTGCCAGCAGCCTCTCGCGGAGCACAGATACGCAGTATTTT. Encoded protein: CASSLSRSTDTQYF.

The rearrangement uses TRBV2 and TRBJ1-1; TRBD1 matches at 10 bases. CDR1 is SNHLY, CDR2 FYNNEI, per germline. V shed 6 bases and J 1 base; nucleotides not matched to a gene: 14. The CDR3 is 18 amino acids. The CDR3 region is CASRYWVRDRGRNTEAFF. The CDR3 coding sequence is TGTGCCAGCAGGTACTGGGTGCGGGACAGGGGTAGGAACACTGAAGCTTTCTTT. Based on the CDR3 plus reference TRBV2 and TRBJ1-1, the full variable domain is EPEVTQTPSHQVTQMGQEVILRCVPISNHLYFYWYRQILGQKVEFLVSFYNNEISEKSEIFDDQFSVERPDGSNFTLKIRSTKLEDSAMYFCASRYWVRDRGRNTEAFFGQGTRLTVV.

This sequence joins TRBV7-8 and TRBJ2-1; TRBD1 agrees at 7 bases. Looked up from germline, CDR1 is SGHVS and CDR2 is FQNEAQ. The CDR3 sequence is 12 residues long. V was clipped by 0 bases and J by 12 bases; unmatched bases: 2. CDR3 in DNA: TGTGCCAGCAGCTTAGCGACAGGGACGCAGTTCTTC. It specifies CASSLATGTQFF.

The V and J genes are TRBV7-2 and TRBJ2-1; 10 positions match TRBD1. V was clipped by 5 bases and J by 6 bases; unmatched bases: 10. The CDR3 sequence is 16 residues long. The V gene's germline CDR1 is SGHTA and CDR2 FQGNSA. The CDR3 is CASSLPGQGISNEQFF. The CDR3 DNA follows: TGTGCCAGCAGCCTCCCGGGACAGGGGATTTCCAATGAGCAGTTCTTC.

The rearrangement joins TRBV4-1 to TRBJ1-5, with D hard to call. The CDR3 contains 16 residues. CDR1 is MGHRA, CDR2 YSYEKL, per germline. Trimming left V 1 base short and J 0 bases short, with 10 bases between. In DNA, the CDR3 is TGCGCCAGCAGCCAAGGCGGACCCTATAGCAATCAGCCCCAGCATTTT. Residues: CASSQGGPYSNQPQHF.

This rearrangement joins TRBV6-6 to TRBJ2-7; 7 nucleotides align to TRBD1. The CDR3 contains 14 residues. The trim removed 6 bases at V and 7 bases at J, leaving 12 bases unmatched. The germline gives CDR1 MNHNY, CDR2 SVGAGI (reference sequence). CDR3 loop: CASSTDRTLGEQYF. CDR3 DNA: TGTGCCAGCAGCACGGACAGGACCCTAGGTGAGCAGTACTTC.

This clone was observed once. The gene calls are TRBV15 and TRBJ2-4; 12 nucleotides agree with TRBD1. V lost 1 base, J lost 1 base, and 2 bases stayed unmatched. There are 17 residues in the CDR3. From germline, CDR1 is LNHNV and CDR2 YYDKDF (reference sequence). DNA of the CDR3: TGTGCCACCAGCAGAGGGGACAGGGGGCTTGCCAAAAACATTCAGTACTTC. Protein sequence: CATSRGDRGLAKNIQYF.

This rearrangement joins TRBV7-2 to TRBJ1-4, with D unresolved. This CDR3 is built from 15 residues. V gave up 4 bases and J gave up 2 bases, with 11 bases separating them. Germline lookup yields CDR1 SGHTA and CDR2 FQGNSA. The CDR3 region has the DNA TGTGCCAGCAGCTCCCAGCCGGGTACTAATGAAAAACTGTTTTTT. Its translation: CASSSQPGTNEKLFF. Variable domain in full (rest from reference TRBV7-2 and TRBJ1-4): GAGVSQSPSNKVTEKGKDVELRCDPISGHTALYWYRQSLGQGLEFLIYFQGNSAPDKSGLPSDRFSAERTGGSVSTLTIQRTQQEDSAVYLCASSSQPGTNEKLFFGSGTQLSVL.

For the CDR3, the DNA is TGCAGCGTGGCCGACAGGGGGCGTACCGGGGAGCTGTTTTTT. This gives the protein CSVADRGRTGELFF. This rearrangement joins TRBV29-1 to TRBJ2-2; 10 bases line up with TRBD1. Looked up from germline, CDR1 is SQVTM and CDR2 is ANQGSEA. The ends lost 6 bases at V and 5 bases at J; junction bases unmatched: 6. This CDR3 is 14 amino acids long.

V usage is TRBV29-1 and J usage is TRBJ2-5; D gene unclear. Germline V gene lookup returns CDR1 SQVTM and CDR2 ANQGSEA. V gave up 2 bases and J gave up 5 bases, with 15 bases separating them. The CDR3 consists of 14 residues. CDR3 residues: CSVEWSSLGETQYF. The DNA of the CDR3 is TGCAGCGTTGAATGGTCCTCCTTAGGGGAGACCCAGTACTTC.

This chain connects TRBV10-3 to TRBJ1-3; 7 bases agree with TRBD1. The CDR3 runs to 15 residues. The V gene's germline CDR1 is ENHRY and CDR2 SYGVKD. J was trimmed by 3 bases and V by 3 bases; bases with no gene match: 5. DNA for the CDR3: TGTGCCATCAGTGACGGGACAGACTTTGGAAACACCATATATTTT. It translates to CAISDGTDFGNTIYF.

The chain joins TRBV12-5 to TRBJ1-6, with D tentatively TRBD1 (5 bases). This CDR3 spans 19 amino acids. The germline gives CDR1 LGHNT, CDR2 FRNRAP. The V end lost 5 bases, the J end lost 0 bases, and 20 bases lay between the germline ends. The CDR3 loop reads CASGPEPGRLSSYNSPLHF. In DNA form, the CDR3 reads TGTGCTAGTGGTCCTGAACCGGGACGCTTGAGCTCCTATAATTCACCCCTCCACTTT.

The chain has TRBV27 and TRBJ1-1, with D possibly matching TRBD1 (5 bases). V was cut by 4 bases and J by 8 bases, with 17 bases left in between. The CDR3 totals 14 residues. Germline V gene data show CDR1 as MNHEY and CDR2 as SMNVEV (reference sequence). The CDR3 protein is CASSSPRVTAEAFF. CDR3 in DNA: TGTGCCAGCAGTTCTCCTCGGGTGACAGCAGAAGCTTTCTTT.

The CDR3, as DNA: TGTGCCTCCGCCAGGGAGGGAGCGAACACAGATACGCAGTATTTT. It translates to CASAREGANTDTQYF. The chain joins TRBV6-5 to TRBJ2-3; 7 bases agree with TRBD2. V dropped 11 bases and J dropped 2; count of bases not matched to a gene: 13. The CDR3 contains 15 residues. Germline V gene sequence: CDR1 MNHEY, CDR2 SVGAGI.

The chain uses TRBV6-5 and TRBJ2-7; 8 nucleotides align to TRBD2. The CDR3 covers 15 residues. V trimming: 6 bases; J trimming: 3 bases; junction bases outside the gene matches: 10. The germline gives CDR1 MNHEY, CDR2 SVGAGI. CDR3 sequence (DNA): TGTGCCAGCAGCCGAACTGGGCGGGGGGACTACGAGCAGTACTTC. Its translation is CASSRTGRGDYEQYF.

V gene TRBV18 combines with J gene TRBJ1-6; 8 bases match TRBD1. The CDR3 extends over 15 amino acids. Germline V gives CDR1 KGHSH, CDR2 LQKENI. Trimming cost V 8 bases and J 5 bases; bases outside gene matches: 8. The CDR3 loop reads CASRQGTFDNSPLHF. CDR3 in DNA: TGTGCCAGCCGACAGGGGACCTTTGATAATTCACCCCTCCACTTT.

The genes are TRBV18 and TRBJ2-2; D tentatively fits TRBD1 or TRBD2 (5 bases each). V shed 5 bases and J shed 2 bases, with 12 bases lying between them. This CDR3 comprises 15 residues. Germline values: CDR1 KGHSH, CDR2 LQKENI. The CDR3 DNA reads as TGTGCCAGCTCATCGCCCGGGACCAACACCGGGGAGCTGTTTTTT. Amino acids: CASSSPGTNTGELFF.

Concerning this clone: This CDR3 is also generated by other DNA sequences in the sample. The genes are TRBV7-9 and TRBJ2-2; D call uncertain. V lost 5 bases, J lost 6 bases, and 7 bases lay in between. This CDR3 has 12 amino acids. Germline V gene sequence: CDR1 SEHNR, CDR2 FQNEAQ (reference sequence). CDR3 region: CASSPSSGELFF. The CDR3 DNA follows: TGTGCCAGCAGCCCGTCGTCCGGGGAGCTGTTTTTT.

V usage is TRBV19 and J usage is TRBJ1-2; D remains ambiguous. The CDR3 sequence is 13 residues long. Looked up from germline, CDR1 is LNHDA and CDR2 is SQIVND (reference sequence). Trimming cost V 2 bases and J 3 bases, with 7 bases left between them. In DNA, the CDR3 is TGTGCCAGTAGTATACAGTTTGACTATGGCTACACCTTC. This translates into CASSIQFDYGYTF.

A single count supports this clone. The V call is TRBV30, the J call TRBJ1-3; a possible D gene is TRBD1 (6 bases). The CDR3 spans 15 residues. Germline V gene sequence: CDR1 GTSNPN, CDR2 SVGIG (reference sequence). V was shortened by 2 bases and J by 0 bases, with 11 bases between the two germline ends. The CDR3 loop reads CAWSPTGYSGNTIYF. The CDR3 bases are TGTGCCTGGAGTCCGACAGGATACTCTGGAAACACCATATATTTT.

The V call is TRBV7-8, the J call TRBJ2-7; D unclear. From germline, CDR1 is SGHVS and CDR2 FQNEAQ. The CDR3 has 13 amino acids. Trimming shortened V by 4 bases and J by 4 bases, and 11 bases separated the two germline ends. The chain's CDR3 is CASSSRVPYEQYF. The CDR3 DNA reads as TGTGCCAGCAGCTCAAGAGTCCCTTACGAGCAGTACTTC.

V and J are TRBV6-1 and TRBJ2-7, with 8 bases fitting TRBD2. There are 13 residues in the CDR3. Per the germline V gene, CDR1 is MNHNS and CDR2 is SASEGT. Trimming cost V 8 bases and J 2 bases; bases outside gene matches: 5. The CDR3 DNA reads TGTGCCAGCGAGGCTAGCGGGCCCTACGAGCAGTACTTC. Its translation: CASEASGPYEQYF.

V and J are TRBV14 and TRBJ2-7, with 10 bases that match TRBD2. The CDR3 runs to 16 residues. Germline V gene data show CDR1 as SGHDN and CDR2 as FVKESK. V lost 4 bases and J lost 3; bases outside the gene matches: 9. CDR3 coding DNA: TGTGCCAGCAGCCTCTTGGGAGCGGGAGGGCTCTACGAGCAGTACTTC. Residues: CASSLLGAGGLYEQYF. Complete variable domain (other parts from reference TRBV14 and TRBJ2-7): EAGVTQFPSHSVIEKGQTVTLRCDPISGHDNLYWYRRVMGKEIKFLLHFVKESKQDESGMPNNRFLAERTGGTYSTLKVQPAELEDSGVYFCASSLLGAGGLYEQYFGPGTRLTVT.

The chain links TRBV28 to TRBJ2-7, with unresolved D. V lost 3 bases, J lost 5 bases, and 14 bases lay in between. The CDR3 totals 14 residues. The germline gives CDR1 MDHEN, CDR2 SYDVKM. The CDR3 region is CASSLSGVRHEQYF. CDR3 bases: TGTGCCAGCAGTTTGTCTGGGGTTCGCCACGAGCAGTACTTC.